This T cell receptor (beta chain) derives from a study of early T cells in non-severe SARS-CoV-2 infection. The CDR3 loop spans 14 amino acids. Germline loops: CDR1 DFQATT, CDR2 SNEGSKA (reference sequence). V lost 5 bases, J lost 1 base, and 5 bases stayed unmatched. TCRdb called the 5' RACE reads again in MiXCR, with one record for every CDR3 protein. The table records around 60,000 distinct CDR3 sequences, around 12% of them present only once. The rearrangement links TRBV20-1 to TRBJ1-1, with 9 nucleotides matching TRBD1. The sample taken for sequencing was whole blood. The TCR sequence derives from an adult who was a healthcare worker with PCR-confirmed SARS-CoV-2 infection or an uninfected control (not recorded which). The CDR3 sequence is CSAAGTGPNTEAFF. CDR3 DNA: TGCAGTGCTGCCGGGACAGGGCCGAACACTGAAGCTTTCTTT.